The 32 T cell receptor beta chains below all came from one sample that was sequenced in a study of cytomegalovirus exposure and HLA in healthy donors. PCR employed 60 Vbeta and 13 Jbeta primers. Here immunoSEQ multiplex PCR was the method, and the copy in TCRdb shows in-frame clones only, minus some. This sample has some 200,000 clones, with 82% found just once. The sequenced sample consisted of PBMCs. The receptors stem from a woman between 18 and 29 years old in good health and CMV-seronegative.

This clone was counted only a few times. The CDR3 DNA sequence: TGTGCCAGCAGTGAAGGCGGGGCAGGACACTATAGCAATCAGCCCCAGCATTTT. As protein: CASSEGGAGHYSNQPQHF. The chain couples TRBV6-1 to TRBJ1-5; weak D call: TRBD1 (5 bases). Trimming left V 1 base short and J 0 bases short, with 16 bases between. Germline CDR1 MNHNS, CDR2 SASEGT. The CDR3 is 18 residues long.

This clone appeared a few times. This sequence joins TRBV6-5 and TRBJ1-5; D gene unclear. In germline, CDR1 is MNHEY, CDR2 SVGAGI. The CDR3 runs 14 residues. V was cut by 2 bases and J by 4 bases, with 9 bases left in between. This chain's CDR3 is CASSYGRANQPQHF. The CDR3 region has the DNA TGTGCCAGCAGTTACGGGAGGGCGAATCAGCCCCAGCATTTT.

The V and J genes are TRBV2 and TRBJ2-5, with unresolved D. V lost 7 bases and J lost 7, with 10 bases in between. The CDR3 spans 11 residues. Per germline, CDR1 SNHLY and CDR2 FYNNEI. This chain's CDR3 is CASTPLRTQYF. The DNA for the CDR3 is TGTGCCAGCACCCCTCTACGGACCCAGTACTTC.

The chain is built from TRBV6-4 and TRBJ2-7; TRBD1 matches 9 bases. The J segment lost 3 bases and the V segment lost 11 bases, leaving 11 bases of the junction unmatched. Germline V gives CDR1 MRHNA, CDR2 SNTAGT. The length of the CDR3 is 14 residues. The CDR3 protein is CAPQSGQGNYEQYF. In nucleotides, the CDR3 is TGTGCCCCTCAATCGGGACAGGGTAACTACGAGCAGTACTTC.

To note about this clone: One end of the junction varies from germline; a read error may be responsible. V and J are TRBV5-1 and TRBJ2-7; TRBD1 agrees at 9 bases. Germline values: CDR1 SGHRS, CDR2 YFSETQ. The CDR3 spans 14 residues. This CDR3 is CASSHPGTGNEQYF. CDR3 sequence (DNA): TGTGCCAGCAGCCACCCGGGGACAGGGAACGAGCAGTACTTC.

V and J are TRBV29-1 and TRBJ2-7; 12 bases are shared with TRBD2. Germline CDR1 and CDR2: SQVTM and ANQGSEA. The CDR3 sequence is 15 residues long. V trimming: 0 bases; J trimming: 2 bases; junction bases outside the gene matches: 2. The CDR3 DNA follows: TGCAGCGTTGAAGATTGGACTAGCGGGACCTACGAGCAGTACTTC. It translates to CSVEDWTSGTYEQYF.

This clone was counted once. This chain connects TRBV19 to TRBJ2-1; TRBD2 aligns across 11 bases. CDR3 length: 14 amino acids. V shed 6 bases, J shed 8 bases, and the junction held 6 bases outside the gene matches. Germline V gives CDR1 LNHDA, CDR2 SQIVND (reference sequence). In DNA form, the CDR3 reads TGTGCCAGTAGACAAGTAGCGGGGGGGGATGAGCAGTTCTTC. Residues: CASRQVAGGDEQFF.

The count of this clone is one. The CDR3 here is CASSMEGGQPQHF. CDR3 sequence (DNA): TGCGCCAGCAGCATGGAGGGAGGGCAGCCCCAGCATTTT. This chain connects TRBV5-1 to TRBJ1-5; D is ambiguous. This CDR3 is built from 13 residues. V gave up 4 bases and J gave up 7 bases, with 12 bases separating them. The V gene's germline CDR1 is SGHRS and CDR2 YFSETQ. The complete variable domain, with remaining parts taken from reference TRBV5-1 and TRBJ1-5, reads KAGVTQTPRYLIKTRGQQVTLSCSPISGHRSVSWYQQTPGQGLQFLFEYFSETQRNKGNFPGRFSGRQFSNSRSEMNVSTLELGDSALYLCASSMEGGQPQHFGDGTRLSIL.

This clone was seen just once. The chain combines TRBV6-6 with TRBJ2-1, with D tentatively TRBD1 (7 bases). Germline V gene lookup returns CDR1 MNHNY and CDR2 SVGAGI (reference sequence). The V gene lost 8 bases and the J gene lost 1 base, with 12 bases spanning the gap. The CDR3 loop spans 14 amino acids. CDR3 sequence reads: CASGGTASYNEQFF. As DNA, the CDR3 is TGTGCCAGCGGGGGGACAGCTTCCTACAATGAGCAGTTCTTC.

The chain joins TRBV19 to TRBJ2-7; TRBD2 matches 9 bases. CDR3 size: 13 residues. Per the germline V gene, CDR1 is LNHDA and CDR2 is SQIVND (reference sequence). Losses at the gene ends were 3 bases for V and 6 bases for J; bases not matched to a gene: 3. CDR3 region: CASSIATSGEQYF. The CDR3 DNA reads as TGTGCCAGTAGTATTGCGACTAGCGGCGAGCAGTACTTC.

The chain combines TRBV6-9 with TRBJ2-1; unclear D gene. Trimming took 6 bases from V and 2 from J, leaving 17 bases between them. Germline V gene sequence: CDR1 MNHGY, CDR2 SVAAGI. The CDR3 extends over 16 amino acids. CDR3 loop: CASRPDDTQTYNEQFF. The CDR3 DNA sequence: TGTGCCAGCAGGCCGGATGACACACAGACCTACAATGAGCAGTTCTTC.

The J gene is TRBJ1-1, the V gene TRBV5-1; no reliable D call. Germline V gene lookup returns CDR1 SGHRS and CDR2 YFSETQ. Trimming removed 1 base from V and 0 bases from J, with 10 bases in between. The length of the CDR3 is 15 residues. CDR3 amino acids: CASSLLQYMNTEAFF. DNA for the CDR3: TGCGCCAGCAGCTTGTTACAATACATGAACACTGAAGCTTTCTTT.

V gene TRBV10-3 combines with J gene TRBJ2-3; tentative D call: TRBD2 (6 bases). The CDR3 consists of 14 residues. V lost 4 bases and J 2 bases, leaving 10 bases between the germline ends. Per germline, CDR1 ENHRY and CDR2 SYGVKD. The CDR3 DNA follows: TGTGCCATCAGTGGGTGGGGGGACACAGATACGCAGTATTTT. Encoded protein: CAISGWGDTDTQYF.

V usage is TRBV7-2 and J usage is TRBJ1-1, with D perhaps matching TRBD1 (6 bases). The V gene lost 4 bases and the J gene lost 1 base, with 7 bases spanning the gap. This CDR3 comprises 13 residues. Germline values: CDR1 SGHTA, CDR2 FQGNSA. CDR3 nucleotide sequence: TGTGCCAGCAGCTCGGACAGGAACACTGAAGCTTTCTTT. As protein: CASSSDRNTEAFF. Drawing the rest from reference TRBV7-2 and TRBJ1-1, the complete variable domain is GAGVSQSPSNKVTEKGKDVELRCDPISGHTALYWYRQSLGQGLEFLIYFQGNSAPDKSGLPSDRFSAERTGGSVSTLTIQRTQQEDSAVYLCASSSDRNTEAFFGQGTRLTVV.

The rearrangement uses TRBV28 and TRBJ2-7; 7 bases fit TRBD1. Germline assignment: CDR1 MDHEN and CDR2 SYDVKM. Losses at the gene ends were 5 bases for V and 4 bases for J; bases not matched to a gene: 5. The CDR3 extends over 13 amino acids. CDR3 in amino acids: CASSLDREYEQYF. Written as DNA, the CDR3 is TGTGCCAGCAGTCTCGACAGGGAGTACGAGCAGTACTTC.

The count of this clone is one. This chain links TRBV4-2 with TRBJ2-7; weak D call: TRBD1 (5 bases). Per the germline V gene, CDR1 is LGHNA and CDR2 is YNFKEQ. Trimming removed 1 base from V and 5 bases from J, with 12 bases in between. The CDR3 loop spans 14 amino acids. CDR3 sequence reads: CASSQAETDHEQYF. In DNA form, the CDR3 reads TGTGCCAGCAGCCAAGCCGAGACAGATCACGAGCAGTACTTC.

The chain has TRBV30 and TRBJ2-1; TRBD2 matches at 11 bases. V was clipped by 0 bases and J by 8 bases; unmatched bases: 3. The germline gives CDR1 GTSNPN, CDR2 SVGIG (reference sequence). The CDR3 extends over 14 amino acids. The CDR3 is CAWSVTSGSDEQFF. The CDR3, as DNA: TGTGCCTGGAGTGTAACTAGCGGGAGCGATGAGCAGTTCTTC.

This clone was counted only a few times. The chain carries TRBV27 and TRBJ1-1; the match to TRBD1 covers 9 bases. This CDR3 has 13 residues. Germline V gene data show CDR1 as MNHEY and CDR2 as SMNVEV (reference sequence). V was pared by 6 bases and J by 4 bases, with 3 bases of the junction left unmatched. DNA for the CDR3: TGTGCCAGCAGCGGGGACAGGGCCACTGAAGCTTTCTTT. This gives the protein CASSGDRATEAFF.

The CDR3 sequence: CAWTRDRGLGETQYF. The CDR3 DNA is TGTGCCTGGACCCGGGACAGGGGATTGGGGGAGACCCAGTACTTC. The chain links TRBV30 to TRBJ2-5; 10 positions agree with TRBD1. This CDR3 spans 15 amino acids. Germline V CDR1 and CDR2: GTSNPN, SVGIG (reference sequence). Trimming cost V 4 bases and J 5 bases; bases outside gene matches: 10.

This chain connects TRBV7-9 to TRBJ1-2; D may be TRBD1 (5 bases). The CDR3 has 14 residues. Trimming left V 6 bases short and J 5 bases short, with 16 bases between. Germline CDR1 reads SEHNR; CDR2 reads FQNEAQ (reference sequence). CDR3 residues: CASSSGGTGYGYTF. In DNA, the CDR3 is TGTGCCAGCAGTTCCGGAGGGACGGGATATGGCTACACCTTC.

The V gene is TRBV6-6, the J gene TRBJ2-3, with D possibly being TRBD2 (5 bases). The CDR3 totals 14 residues. Germline CDR1 and CDR2: MNHNY and SVGAGI (reference sequence). Trimming stripped 7 bases from V and 1 base from J, with 12 bases between. The CDR3 reads CASNKLGRTDTQYF. For the CDR3, the DNA is TGTGCCAGCAACAAACTAGGGCGCACAGATACGCAGTATTTT.

This clone was recorded only once. V usage is TRBV28 and J usage is TRBJ1-4, with TRBD1 as a possible D gene (6 bases). The germline V gene has CDR1 MDHEN and CDR2 SYDVKM. The CDR3 loop spans 18 amino acids. The V end was cut by 6 bases, the J end by 0 bases, with 20 bases between. The CDR3 nucleotides are TGTGCCAGCAGGGCTCTACCGGGGACATTCACAACTAATGAAAAACTGTTTTTT. It codes for CASRALPGTFTTNEKLFF.

The genes are TRBV2 and TRBJ2-7; tentative D call: TRBD2 (5 bases). The V end was cut by 6 bases, the J end by 0 bases, with 9 bases between. The CDR3 is made up of 13 amino acids. Germline-derived CDR1 and CDR2 are SNHLY and FYNNEI. CDR3 protein: CASRLDTSYEQYF. CDR3 nucleotides: TGTGCCAGCAGACTAGACACCTCCTACGAGCAGTACTTC. The variable domain in full, with the rest retrieved from reference TRBV2 and TRBJ2-7, is EPEVTQTPSHQVTQMGQEVILRCVPISNHLYFYWYRQILGQKVEFLVSFYNNEISEKSEIFDDQFSVERPDGSNFTLKIRSTKLEDSAMYFCASRLDTSYEQYFGPGTRLTVT.

The genes are TRBV5-1 and TRBJ2-1, with D perhaps matching TRBD1 (5 bases). The CDR3 consists of 16 residues. Trimming removed 4 bases at V and 0 bases at J, with 14 bases between. Per the germline V gene, CDR1 is SGHRS and CDR2 is YFSETQ. CDR3 region: CASSGVGVSSYNEQFF. For the CDR3, the DNA is TGCGCCAGCAGCGGGGTAGGGGTAAGCTCCTACAATGAGCAGTTCTTC.

V usage is TRBV9 and J usage is TRBJ2-2; 8 bases line up with TRBD2. The CDR3 contains 15 residues. Germline V gene sequence: CDR1 SGDLS, CDR2 YYNGEE. Trimming removed 5 bases from V and 5 bases from J; junction bases left unmatched: 8. CDR3: CASRVTGGPTGELFF. CDR3 in DNA: TGTGCCAGCAGAGTGACGGGAGGGCCTACCGGGGAGCTGTTTTTT.

The chain carries TRBV18 and TRBJ1-4, with 7 bases that match TRBD1. The CDR3 extends over 15 amino acids. J was trimmed by 5 bases and V by 6 bases; bases with no gene match: 9. The germline CDR1 and CDR2 sequences are KGHSH and LQKENI. CDR3 coding DNA: TGTGCCAGCTCGCTTAACAGGGGCGAAAATGAAAAACTGTTTTTT. This gives the protein CASSLNRGENEKLFF.

The chain combines TRBV2 with TRBJ2-1, with TRBD2 matching over 8 bases. CDR1 is SNHLY and CDR2 is FYNNEI in the germline V gene. V lost 7 bases to trimming and J lost 8 bases; unmatched junction nucleotides: 7. CDR3 size: 13 residues. The CDR3 sequence is CASIGRAWHEQFF. The CDR3 DNA follows: TGTGCCAGCATCGGGAGGGCCTGGCATGAGCAGTTCTTC.

The chain has TRBV15 and TRBJ2-3; D may be TRBD2 (6 bases). Germline V gene sequence: CDR1 LNHNV, CDR2 YYDKDF (reference sequence). The V end lost 0 bases, the J end lost 6 bases, and 10 bases lay between the germline ends. CDR3 length equals 14 residues. CDR3: CATSRDRAGDTQYF. The CDR3, as DNA: TGTGCCACCAGCAGAGATAGGGCGGGGGATACGCAGTATTTT.

The rearrangement joins TRBV5-1 to TRBJ2-5; D uncertain. The J call may be faulty, since TRBJ2-7 better matches the DNA end. Germline assignment: CDR1 SGHRS and CDR2 YFSETQ. The CDR3 length is 16 residues. In nucleotides, the CDR3 is TGCGCCAGCAGCTTGGAGGCGGCCGTCAGCTCCTACGAGCAGTACTTC. Translation: CASSLEAAVSSYEQYF.

This clone was seen a handful of times. The rearrangement links TRBV6-1 to TRBJ2-5, with D tentatively TRBD1 (5 bases). This CDR3 contains 15 residues. The V gene lost 2 bases and the J gene lost 4 bases, with 14 bases spanning the gap. CDR1 is MNHNS and CDR2 is SASEGT in the germline V gene. DNA for the CDR3: TGTGCCAGCAGTGAATGGGGCATGTGGGGAGAGACCCAGTACTTC. This codes for CASSEWGMWGETQYF.

The chain carries TRBV10-2 and TRBJ1-4; tentatively, D is TRBD1 (6 bases). CDR3 size: 15 residues. Trimming removed 7 bases from V and 0 bases from J, with 12 bases in between. Germline CDR1 is WSHSY and CDR2 is SAAADI. The CDR3 DNA reads TGCGCCAGCACCGAAGGACAGACAACTAATGAAAAACTGTTTTTT. This translates into CASTEGQTTNEKLFF.

A single count supports this clone. V is TRBV19 and J is TRBJ2-7, with D possibly matching TRBD1 (6 bases). The CDR3 spans 17 residues. The germline CDR1 and CDR2 sequences are LNHDA and SQIVND (reference sequence). V gave up 7 bases and J gave up 4 bases, with 26 bases separating them. The CDR3 bases are TGTGCCAGTACGAGTTTCCCTCCGAGGGGGAGAAGTTACGAGCAGTACTTC. Its protein product is CASTSFPPRGRSYEQYF.